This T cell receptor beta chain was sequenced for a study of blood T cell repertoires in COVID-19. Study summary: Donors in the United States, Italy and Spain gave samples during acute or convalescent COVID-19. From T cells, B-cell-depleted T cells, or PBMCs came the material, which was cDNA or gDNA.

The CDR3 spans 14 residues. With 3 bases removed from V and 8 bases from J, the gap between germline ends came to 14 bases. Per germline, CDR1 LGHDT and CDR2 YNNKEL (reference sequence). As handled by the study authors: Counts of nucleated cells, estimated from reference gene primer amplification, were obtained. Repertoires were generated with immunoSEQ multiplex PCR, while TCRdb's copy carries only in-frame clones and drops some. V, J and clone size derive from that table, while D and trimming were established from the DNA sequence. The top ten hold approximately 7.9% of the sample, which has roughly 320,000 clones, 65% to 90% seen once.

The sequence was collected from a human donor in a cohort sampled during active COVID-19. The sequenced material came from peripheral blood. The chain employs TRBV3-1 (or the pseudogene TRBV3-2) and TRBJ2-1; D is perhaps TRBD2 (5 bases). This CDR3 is CASSHHLATYEQFF. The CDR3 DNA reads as TGTGCCAGCAGCCATCACCTAGCAACCTATGAGCAGTTCTTC.